This T cell receptor beta chain was obtained from a study of shared clonotypes between healthy human individuals. Adult Caucasians living in Nashville, Tennessee made up all of the donors. Sequencing was performed with immunoSEQ multiplex PCR; in TCRdb, only in-frame clones are kept and a portion is missing. Of millions of clones listed, more than 85% were seen once; the top ten hold 0.39%. The sequence was obtained from a man aged 18 to 30 in good health. Some clones in this sample may be carry-over from other donors' samples. The sequencing sample was made of naive CD4+ T cells from PBMCs. Subset meaning: CD45RA+ positively selected.

CDR3 DNA sequence: TGTGCCAGCAGTCAGCGAGGGGACGAGCAGTACTTC. The encoded protein is CASSQRGDEQYF. The chain is built from TRBV27 and TRBJ2-7; D tentatively fits TRBD1 or TRBD2 (5 bases each). CDR3 length: 12 amino acids. V was cut by 5 bases and J by 5 bases, with 10 bases left in between. The germline V gene has CDR1 MNHEY and CDR2 SMNVEV (reference sequence).